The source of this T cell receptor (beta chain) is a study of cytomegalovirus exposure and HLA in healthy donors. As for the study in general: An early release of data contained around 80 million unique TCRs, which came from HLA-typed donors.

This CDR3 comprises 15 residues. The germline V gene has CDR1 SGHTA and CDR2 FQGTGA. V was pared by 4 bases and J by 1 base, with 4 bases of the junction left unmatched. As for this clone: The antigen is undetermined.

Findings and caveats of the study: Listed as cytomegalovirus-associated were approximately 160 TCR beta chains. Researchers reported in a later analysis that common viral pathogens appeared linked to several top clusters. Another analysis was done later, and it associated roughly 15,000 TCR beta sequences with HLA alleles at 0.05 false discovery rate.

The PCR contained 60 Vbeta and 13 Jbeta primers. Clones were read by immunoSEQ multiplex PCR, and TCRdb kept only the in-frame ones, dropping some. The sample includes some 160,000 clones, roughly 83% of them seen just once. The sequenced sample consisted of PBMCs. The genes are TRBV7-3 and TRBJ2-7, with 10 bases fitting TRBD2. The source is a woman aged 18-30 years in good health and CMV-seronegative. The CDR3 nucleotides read TGTGCCAGCAGCTATTCTAGCGGGGGTTCCTACGAGCAGTACTTC. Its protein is CASSYSSGGSYEQYF.